One sample yielded the 29 T cell receptor beta chains listed below, sequenced in a study of blood T cells in healthy people across ages. A second PCR of 7 to 11 cycles used a sample-barcoded 5' primer and a J-beta primer mix. In TCRdb, the 5' RACE reads were re-called with MiXCR into one record per CDR3 protein. Of more than 650,000 distinct CDR3 sequences detected, around 25% appear once; the ten largest clones hold 3%. Separately, the same data were catalogued under a study of T cells of mothers and their children.

Material: blood. Receptors were obtained from a boy younger than 18 in good health.

Written as DNA, the CDR3 is TGTGCCATCAGTGAGATAAATCAGCCCCAGCATTTT. It codes for CAISEINQPQHF. The chain is built from TRBV10-3 and TRBJ1-5; unclear D gene. This CDR3 contains 12 residues. The ends were cut back, 2 bases at V and 4 bases at J, with 3 bases in the middle. The germline V gene encodes CDR1 ENHRY and CDR2 SYGVKD.

The gene calls are TRBV6-5 and TRBJ2-6; D is unresolved. Germline assignment: CDR1 MNHEY and CDR2 SVGAGI. The CDR3 contains 15 residues. The V end was cut by 2 bases, the J end by 4 bases, with 9 bases between. CDR3 residues: CASSYEWYGANVLTF. DNA for the CDR3: TGTGCCAGCAGTTACGAGTGGTACGGGGCCAACGTCCTGACTTTC.

The chain is built from TRBV6-1 and TRBJ2-2; D not certain. V lost 0 bases and J lost 4, with 3 bases in between. The CDR3 contains 13 residues. Germline V CDR1 and CDR2: MNHNS, SASEGT. The CDR3 here is CASSEAPTGELFF. The CDR3 DNA sequence: TGTGCCAGCAGTGAAGCGCCCACCGGGGAGCTGTTTTTT.

The genes are TRBV28 and TRBJ1-2; D ambiguous. Trimming stripped 2 bases from V and 3 bases from J, with 7 bases between. The CDR3 runs 13 residues. The germline gives CDR1 MDHEN, CDR2 SYDVKM. CDR3 region: CASSLVQHYGYTF. CDR3 nucleotide sequence: TGTGCCAGCAGTTTAGTACAGCACTATGGCTACACCTTC.

This clonotype has a handful of counts. The chain links TRBV4-1 to TRBJ1-5; 8 bases line up with TRBD1. This CDR3 has 18 residues. Per the germline V gene, CDR1 is MGHRA and CDR2 is YSYEKL. The junction had 16 bases not matched to a gene; V was cut back by 3 bases and J by 6 bases. CDR3 sequence (DNA): TGCGCCAGCAGCCACCTCAGGGGGCGCTTATGGTTAGGTCAGCCCCAGCATTTT. Amino acids: CASSHLRGRLWLGQPQHF.

The chain has TRBV29-1 and TRBJ2-7; D is possibly TRBD2 (7 bases). Germline V gives CDR1 SQVTM, CDR2 ANQGSEA. Trimming stripped 6 bases from V and 2 bases from J, with 17 bases between. The CDR3 runs to 14 residues. The CDR3 here is CSVWGEGGTYEQYF. CDR3 DNA sequence: TGCAGCGTCTGGGGGGAGGGGGGGACCTACGAGCAGTACTTC.

This rearrangement joins TRBV7-8 to TRBJ2-7; perhaps TRBD1 as D (6 bases). The germline V gene has CDR1 SGHVS and CDR2 FQNEAQ. The germline V and J ends were trimmed by 5 bases and 2 bases, with 13 bases remaining between them. CDR3 size: 14 residues. The CDR3 is CASSGPSGAYEQYF. For the CDR3, the DNA is TGTGCCAGCAGCGGACCTTCAGGGGCCTACGAGCAGTACTTC. The variable domain in full, with the rest retrieved from reference TRBV7-8 and TRBJ2-7, is GAGVSQSPRYKVAKRGQDVALRCDPISGHVSLFWYQQALGQGPEFLTYFQNEAQLDKSGLPSDRFFAERPEGSVSTLKIQRTQQEDSAVYLCASSGPSGAYEQYFGPGTRLTVT.

This CDR3 reads CASSSWTSGEQYF. CDR3 DNA sequence: TGTGCCAGTAGTTCCTGGACTAGCGGCGAGCAGTACTTC. The chain has TRBV19 and TRBJ2-7; 10 bases line up with TRBD2. The CDR3 is made up of 13 amino acids. The V and J ends lost 5 bases and 6 bases, in that order; junction bases with no gene match: 4. Germline loops: CDR1 LNHDA, CDR2 SQIVND (reference sequence).

The chain couples TRBV5-1 to TRBJ2-2, with TRBD2 as a possible D gene (6 bases). The CDR3 extends over 17 amino acids. Germline V gene data show CDR1 as SGHRS and CDR2 as YFSETQ. The ends were cut back, 4 bases at V and 2 bases at J, with 18 bases in the middle. CDR3 bases: TGCGCCAGCAGCACTAACGTCGGGACTTCCAACACCGGGGAGCTGTTTTTT. This codes for CASSTNVGTSNTGELFF.

The sample holds a few counts of this clonotype. The J gene is TRBJ1-4, the V gene TRBV6-1; a weak D match, TRBD1 (5 bases). This CDR3 is 15 amino acids long. The germline V gene encodes CDR1 MNHNS and CDR2 SASEGT. Trimming removed 4 bases from V and 6 bases from J, with 15 bases in between. The CDR3 region has the DNA TGTGCCAGCAGTGGAGGCGCCGAGGGACATGAAAAACTGTTTTTT. Translated: CASSGGAEGHEKLFF.

This chain links TRBV6-2 or TRBV6-3 with TRBJ2-2, with 8 nucleotides matching TRBD1. Germline CDR1 and CDR2: MNHEY and SVGEGT. V lost 7 bases, J lost 4 bases, and 5 bases stayed unmatched. The CDR3 is 14 amino acids. Here the CDR3 reads CASNTGGSTGELFF. DNA of the CDR3: TGTGCCAGCAATACAGGGGGTAGCACCGGGGAGCTGTTTTTT.

This clonotype was recorded a few times. The rearrangement joins TRBV6-5 to TRBJ1-1; 7 nucleotides match TRBD1. Trimming removed 0 bases from V and 7 bases from J; junction bases left unmatched: 2. Germline CDR1 MNHEY, CDR2 SVGAGI. The CDR3 contains 13 residues. The CDR3 DNA reads TGTGCCAGCAGTTACTCGAGGACAGGTGAAGCTTTCTTT. Its translation is CASSYSRTGEAFF.

The chain is built from TRBV29-1 and TRBJ2-3, with 12 positions matching TRBD1. The V and J ends lost 5 bases and 5 bases, in that order; junction bases with no gene match: 8. The CDR3 is 15 amino acids. Germline V gives CDR1 SQVTM, CDR2 ANQGSEA. Here the CDR3 reads CSVLPGQGAGDTQYF. In nucleotides, the CDR3 is TGCAGCGTTCTACCGGGACAGGGGGCTGGAGATACGCAGTATTTT.

This clonotype was seen only a few times. For the CDR3, the DNA is TGTGCCAGCAGCCCCTCCACGTGGACAGCCTACGAGCAGTACTTC. It yields the protein CASSPSTWTAYEQYF. The gene calls are TRBV7-6 and TRBJ2-7; tentatively, D is TRBD1 (6 bases). Per the germline V gene, CDR1 is SGHVS and CDR2 is FNYEAQ. There are 15 residues in the CDR3. With 5 bases removed from V and 2 bases from J, the gap between germline ends came to 16 bases.

This sequence joins TRBV7-9 and TRBJ1-3, with D perhaps matching TRBD1 (5 bases). The V gene lost 0 bases and the J gene lost 4 bases, with 13 bases spanning the gap. This CDR3 has 16 residues. Germline CDR1 and CDR2: SEHNR and FQNEAQ (reference sequence). DNA for the CDR3: TGTGCCAGCAGCTTAGCAGGGGTCTATGGAGGAAACACCATATATTTT. This encodes CASSLAGVYGGNTIYF.

This chain connects TRBV7-3 to TRBJ1-1; D call uncertain. There are 12 residues in the CDR3. Trimming pared 5 bases from V and 5 bases from J, leaving 9 bases between. Germline V CDR1 and CDR2: SGHTA, FQGTGA. The CDR3 region has the DNA TGTGCCAGCAGCACCCGGAAGACTGAAGCTTTCTTT. Translation gives CASSTRKTEAFF.

The rearrangement joins TRBV12-3 or TRBV12-4 to TRBJ2-5; possibly TRBD2 for D (5 bases). The V end was cut by 6 bases, the J end by 4 bases, with 18 bases between. The length of the CDR3 is 15 residues. The CDR3 here is CASSPARAEGETQYF. DNA for the CDR3: TGTGCCAGCAGCCCGGCGCGGGCCGAGGGAGAGACCCAGTACTTC.

Concerning this clonotype itself: One end of the junction varies from germline; a read error may be responsible. This chain uses TRBV29-1 with TRBJ1-1; D is undetermined. This CDR3 comprises 11 residues. The germline V gene has CDR1 SQVTM and CDR2 ANQGSEA. In nucleotides, the CDR3 is TGCAGCGCCAGGACGAACACTGAAGCTCTCTTT. Its translation is CSARTNTEALF.

This clonotype appeared a few times. The rearrangement links TRBV18 to TRBJ1-4; D unresolved. Germline lookup yields CDR1 KGHSH and CDR2 LQKENI. This CDR3 has 14 amino acids. With 3 bases removed from V and 6 bases from J, the gap between germline ends came to 11 bases. CDR3 residues: CASSPGVGYEKLFF. CDR3 nucleotides: TGTGCCAGCTCACCCGGAGTCGGCTATGAAAAACTGTTTTTT.

This clonotype has ten or more counts. This chain uses TRBV5-1 with TRBJ1-4, with a possible D match to TRBD1 (5 bases). The CDR3 consists of 18 residues. Deletions cut 0 bases from V and 7 bases from J, with 22 bases between. In germline, CDR1 is SGHRS, CDR2 YFSETQ. The CDR3 protein is CASSLDPDTLGGGEKLFF. CDR3 nucleotide sequence: TGCGCCAGCAGCTTGGATCCGGATACCCTAGGTGGGGGTGAAAAACTGTTTTTT.

The J gene is TRBJ1-6, the V gene TRBV6-5; the match to TRBD1 covers 7 bases. J lost 11 bases, V lost 5 bases, and 9 bases had no gene match. From germline, CDR1 is MNHEY and CDR2 SVGAGI. CDR3 size: 14 residues. CDR3 nucleotides: TGTGCCAGCAGTAGGGACAGCGAGTTTGCACCCCTCCACTTT. Amino acids: CASSRDSEFAPLHF.

This clonotype was seen more than once but under ten times. The chain is built from TRBV5-1 and TRBJ1-2; D perhaps matches TRBD1 (5 bases). The V end lost 4 bases, the J end lost 8 bases, and 18 bases lay between the germline ends. The CDR3 covers 14 residues. In germline, CDR1 is SGHRS, CDR2 YFSETQ. The CDR3 DNA follows: TGCGCCAGCAGCCCCCGGGACGCCGGAGGGGGCTACACCTTC. Amino acid sequence: CASSPRDAGGGYTF.

The rearrangement joins TRBV27 to TRBJ2-7, with 7 bases lining up with TRBD2. Germline V gives CDR1 MNHEY, CDR2 SMNVEV (reference sequence). The CDR3 runs to 15 residues. Losses at the gene ends were 3 bases for V and 3 bases for J; bases not matched to a gene: 8. DNA for the CDR3: TGTGCCAGCAGTTTCGGGGGGTCCTTGGGCTACGAGCAGTACTTC. As protein: CASSFGGSLGYEQYF.

Points on this clonotype: A read error may produce the germline difference seen at one junction end. This chain uses TRBV6-5 with TRBJ2-1; D might be TRBD2 (6 bases). Germline V gives CDR1 MNHEY, CDR2 SVGAGI. The CDR3 loop spans 18 amino acids. The CDR3 region is CASSYLHRGGSSYNEQFF. For the CDR3, the DNA is TGTGCCAGCAGTTACCTTCATCGAGGAGGGAGCTCCTACAATGAGCAGTTTTTC.

This clonotype is a singleton in its sample. The chain couples TRBV13 to TRBJ2-7; 8 bases are shared with TRBD1. CDR3 length: 14 amino acids. CDR1 and CDR2 from the germline V gene are PRHDT and FYEKMQ (reference sequence). V gave up 7 bases and J gave up 2 bases; unmatched junction bases: 7. The CDR3 region has the DNA TGTGCCAGCAAGAACAGGGGGGTTGCCTACGAGCAGTACTTC. Translation gives CASKNRGVAYEQYF.

This rearrangement joins TRBV30 to TRBJ2-1; D ambiguous. Germline V gene lookup returns CDR1 GTSNPN and CDR2 SVGIG (reference sequence). CDR3 length: 14 residues. Trimming took off 1 base at V and 3 bases at J, with 10 bases between the two ends. CDR3 amino acids: CAWSATWDYNEQFF. In DNA, the CDR3 is TGTGCCTGGAGTGCCACCTGGGACTACAATGAGCAGTTCTTC. Full variable domain (remainder filled in from reference TRBV30 and TRBJ2-1): SQTIHQWPATLVQPVGSPLSLECTVEGTSNPNLYWYRQAAGRGLQLLFYSVGIGQISSEVPQNLSASRPQDRQFILSSKKLLLSDSGFYLCAWSATWDYNEQFFGPGTRLTVL.

The chain carries TRBV7-2 and TRBJ2-7; D remains ambiguous. Deletions cut 5 bases from V and 0 bases from J, with 17 bases between. The CDR3 spans 16 residues. CDR1 and CDR2 from the germline V gene are SGHTA and FQGNSA. The CDR3, as DNA: TGTGCCAGCAGCCTCAGACCGGAACCAAGCTCCTACGAGCAGTACTTC. Its protein product is CASSLRPEPSSYEQYF.

The chain carries TRBV15 and TRBJ2-3; 8 positions agree with TRBD2. After removal of 0 bases from V and 2 bases from J, the junction contained 10 bases not matched to a gene. This CDR3 contains 18 residues. The V gene's germline CDR1 is LNHNV and CDR2 YYDKDF (reference sequence). The DNA for the CDR3 is TGTGCCACCAGCAGAGAAAAAACAGCGGGGGCCACCACAGATACGCAGTATTTT. Its protein product is CATSREKTAGATTDTQYF.

The rearrangement joins TRBV29-1 to TRBJ2-5; possibly TRBD1 for D (6 bases). Trimming stripped 4 bases from V and 7 bases from J, with 16 bases between. The germline CDR1 and CDR2 sequences are SQVTM and ANQGSEA. The CDR3 sequence is 13 residues long. The CDR3, as DNA: TGCAGCGTTGTGGACAGCCACCTACGGACCCAGTACTTC. Encoded protein: CSVVDSHLRTQYF.